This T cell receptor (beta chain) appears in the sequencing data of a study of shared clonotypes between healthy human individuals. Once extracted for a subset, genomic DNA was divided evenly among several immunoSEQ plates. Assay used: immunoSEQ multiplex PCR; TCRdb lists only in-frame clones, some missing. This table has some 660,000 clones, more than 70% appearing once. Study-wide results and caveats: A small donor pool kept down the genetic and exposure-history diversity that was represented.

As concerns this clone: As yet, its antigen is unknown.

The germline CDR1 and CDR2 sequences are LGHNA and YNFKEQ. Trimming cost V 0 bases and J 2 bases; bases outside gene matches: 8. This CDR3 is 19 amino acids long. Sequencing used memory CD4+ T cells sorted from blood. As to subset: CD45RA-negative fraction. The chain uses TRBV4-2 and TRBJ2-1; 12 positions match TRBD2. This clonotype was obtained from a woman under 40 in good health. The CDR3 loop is CASSQENLAGGYPYNEQFF. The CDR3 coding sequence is TGTGCCAGCAGCCAAGAGAATCTAGCGGGAGGGTACCCCTACAATGAGCAGTTCTTC.